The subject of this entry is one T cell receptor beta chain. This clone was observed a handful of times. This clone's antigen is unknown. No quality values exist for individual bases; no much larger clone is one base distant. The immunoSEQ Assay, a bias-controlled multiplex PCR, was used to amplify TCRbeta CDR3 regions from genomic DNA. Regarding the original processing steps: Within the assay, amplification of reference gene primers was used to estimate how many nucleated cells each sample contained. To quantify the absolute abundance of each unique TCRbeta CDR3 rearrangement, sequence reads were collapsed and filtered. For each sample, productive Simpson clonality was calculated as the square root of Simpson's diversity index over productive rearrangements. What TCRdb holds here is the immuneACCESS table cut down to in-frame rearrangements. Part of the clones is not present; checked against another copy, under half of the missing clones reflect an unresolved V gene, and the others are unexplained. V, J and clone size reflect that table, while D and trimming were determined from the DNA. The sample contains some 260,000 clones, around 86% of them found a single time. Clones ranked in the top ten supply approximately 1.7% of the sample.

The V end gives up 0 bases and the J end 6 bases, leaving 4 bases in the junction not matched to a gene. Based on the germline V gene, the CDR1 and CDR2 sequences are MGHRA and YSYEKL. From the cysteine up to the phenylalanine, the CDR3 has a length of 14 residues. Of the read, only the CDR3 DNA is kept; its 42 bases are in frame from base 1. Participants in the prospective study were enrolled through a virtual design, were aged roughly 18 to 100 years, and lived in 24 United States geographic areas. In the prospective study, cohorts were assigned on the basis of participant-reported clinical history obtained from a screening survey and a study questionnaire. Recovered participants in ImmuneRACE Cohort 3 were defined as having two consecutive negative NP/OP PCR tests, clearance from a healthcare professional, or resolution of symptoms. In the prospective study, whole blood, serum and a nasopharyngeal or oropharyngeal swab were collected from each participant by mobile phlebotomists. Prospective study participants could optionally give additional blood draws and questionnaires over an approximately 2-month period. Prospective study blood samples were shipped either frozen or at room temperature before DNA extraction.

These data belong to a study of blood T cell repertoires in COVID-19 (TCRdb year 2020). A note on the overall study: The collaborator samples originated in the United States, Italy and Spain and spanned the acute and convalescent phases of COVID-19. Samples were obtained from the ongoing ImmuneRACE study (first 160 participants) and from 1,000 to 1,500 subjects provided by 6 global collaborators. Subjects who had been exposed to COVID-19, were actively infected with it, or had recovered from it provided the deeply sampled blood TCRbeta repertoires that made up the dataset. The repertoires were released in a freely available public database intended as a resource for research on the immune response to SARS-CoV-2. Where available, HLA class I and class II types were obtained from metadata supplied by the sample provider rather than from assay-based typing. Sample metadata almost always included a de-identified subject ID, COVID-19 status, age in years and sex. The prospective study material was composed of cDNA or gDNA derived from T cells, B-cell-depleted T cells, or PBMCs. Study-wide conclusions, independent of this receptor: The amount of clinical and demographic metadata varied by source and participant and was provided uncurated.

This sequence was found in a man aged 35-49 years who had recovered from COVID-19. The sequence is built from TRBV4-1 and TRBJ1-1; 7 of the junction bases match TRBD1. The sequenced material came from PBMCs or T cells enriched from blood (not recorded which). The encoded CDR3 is CASSQDQGGPEAFF. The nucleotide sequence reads TGCGCCAGCAGCCAAGATCAAGGGGGCCCTGAAGCTTTCTTT.